This T cell receptor (beta chain) was sequenced in a study of T cells in Graves' hyperthyroidism and ophthalmopathy. This CDR3 spans 15 amino acids. V was pared by 2 bases and J by 10 bases, with 17 bases between. Germline CDR1 SGHVS, CDR2 FQNEAQ. Only a few counts were recorded for this clonotype. Its antigen is currently unknown. TCR beta CDR3 sequences were amplified from RNA transcripts. HTBI primers were employed in a first-round RT-PCR of the TCR CDR3. A single record per CDR3 protein comes from TCRdb applying MiXCR to the multiplex PCR reads. The table shows hundreds of thousands of distinct CDR3 sequences, with approximately 15% occurring only once. Overall study findings and caveats: With a median lead of approximately 6 months before onset, the model predicted ophthalmopathy. Researchers found most expanded thyroid clonotypes above 0.001 in blood as well. A model of 13 V-J pairs discriminated ophthalmopathy from stable hyperthyroidism.

The sequenced sample consisted of blood. The chain uses TRBV7-8 and TRBJ2-2, with a weak D call TRBD1 (6 bases). This TCR was sampled from a young woman with Graves' hyperthyroidism. CDR3 coding DNA: TGTGCCAGCAGCTTATTTCTGGGGGCGAAAGAGGAGCTGTTTTTT. It translates to CASSLFLGAKEELFF.